A selection of T cell receptor beta chains follows, all from one sample in a study of blood T cell repertoires in COVID-19. Clones were sequenced by immunoSEQ multiplex PCR, and TCRdb holds only the in-frame ones, with some missing. Seen here are around 140,000 clones, roughly 78% observed once, and the top ten hold 15%. The sequenced material came from peripheral blood. The receptors stem from a human donor with acute or convalescent COVID-19. The donor label of this sample is uncertain. Each CDR3 is given with its conserved first and last residue. Fields, in order: V gene, J gene, D gene, clone size, CDR3 protein, CDR3 DNA. A D gene is named only where the DNA matches it firmly. Size is stated for part of the rows, as once, few or many counts, or as a class when the clone is expanded.

>TRBV6-6|TRBJ2-7|-|once
CASRGRLEMGEQYF
TGTGCCAGCAGGGGACGACTAGAAATGGGCGAGCAGTACTTC
>TRBV10-3|TRBJ2-7|TRBD1|-
CATQGTATTSEQYF
TGTGCCACCCAGGGGACAGCGACGACCTCCGAGCAGTACTTC
>TRBV5-6|TRBJ1-6|TRBD1|-
CASSLGTGGHSPLHF
TGTGCCAGCAGCTTGGGGACAGGGGGGCATTCACCCCTCCACTTT
>TRBV30|TRBJ1-6|-|-
CAWSSGTPYNSPLHF
TGTGCCTGGAGTTCCGGGACACCCTATAATTCACCCCTCCACTTT
>TRBV7-9|TRBJ1-2|-|-
CASSPGGGNYGYTF
TGTGCCAGCAGCCCCGGCGGGGGTAACTATGGCTACACCTTC
>TRBV30|TRBJ1-6|-|few
CAHARGYNSPLHF
TGTGCCCATGCCCGGGGGTACAATTCACCCCTCCACTTT
>TRBV11-2|TRBJ2-5|TRBD2|once
CASSPGLAGPMETQYF
TGTGCCAGCAGCCCTGGACTAGCGGGCCCGATGGAGACCCAGTACTTC
>TRBV29-1|TRBJ1-5|-|-
CSVRDTNQPQHF
TGCAGCGTTAGGGACACCAATCAGCCCCAGCATTTT
>TRBV1|TRBJ1-5|-|-
CTSSQARQGRPHSNQPQHF
TGCACCAGCAGCCAAGCAAGACAGGGACGGCCCCATAGCAATCAGCCCCAGCATTTT
>TRBV4-2|TRBJ2-1|TRBD2|-
CASSQEGAGTWGREQFF
TGTGCCAGCAGCCAAGAGGGAGCGGGGACCTGGGGACGTGAGCAGTTCTTC
>TRBV25-1|TRBJ1-2|TRBD1|-
CASSGRTGEYYGYTF
TGTGCCAGCAGTGGCCGGACAGGGGAATATTATGGCTACACCTTC
>TRBV7-9|TRBJ1-3|-|few
CATGTPGNTIYF
TGTGCCACAGGGACTCCCGGAAACACCATATATTTT
>TRBV3-1/TRBV3-2|TRBJ1-1|-|-
CASSQYPVGWIEAFF
TGTGCCAGCAGCCAGTACCCCGTGGGCTGGATTGAAGCTTTCTTT
>TRBV9|TRBJ1-2|TRBD1|-
CASSVGQGGAGYTF
TGTGCCAGCAGCGTCGGACAGGGTGGAGCTGGCTACACCTTC
>TRBV6-5|TRBJ1-1|TRBD1|once
CASSRQGTNTEAFF
TGTGCCAGCAGCCGACAGGGGACGAACACTGAAGCTTTCTTT
>TRBV19|TRBJ2-3|TRBD1|-
CASRDPGQGARDTQYF
TGTGCCAGTAGGGACCCGGGACAGGGGGCGAGGGATACGCAGTATTTT